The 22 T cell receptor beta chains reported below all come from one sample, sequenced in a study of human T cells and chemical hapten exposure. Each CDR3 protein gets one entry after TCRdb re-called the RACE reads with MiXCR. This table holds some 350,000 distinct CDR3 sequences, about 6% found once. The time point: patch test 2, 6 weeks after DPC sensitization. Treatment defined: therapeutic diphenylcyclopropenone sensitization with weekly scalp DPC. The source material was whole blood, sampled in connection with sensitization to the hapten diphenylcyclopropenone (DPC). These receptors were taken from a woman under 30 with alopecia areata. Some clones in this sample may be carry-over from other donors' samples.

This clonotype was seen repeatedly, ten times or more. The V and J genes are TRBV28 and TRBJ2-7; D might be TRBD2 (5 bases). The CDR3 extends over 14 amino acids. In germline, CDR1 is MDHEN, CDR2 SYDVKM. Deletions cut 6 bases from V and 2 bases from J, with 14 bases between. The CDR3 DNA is TGTGCCAGCAGCCCCGGGGAACGCGCCTACGAGCAGTACTTC. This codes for CASSPGERAYEQYF. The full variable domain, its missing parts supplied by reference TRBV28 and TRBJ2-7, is DVKVTQSSRYLVKRTGEKVFLECVQDMDHENMFWYRQDPGLGLRLIYFSYDVKMKEKGDIPEGYSVSREKKERFSLILESASTNQTSMYLCASSPGERAYEQYFGPGTRLTVT.

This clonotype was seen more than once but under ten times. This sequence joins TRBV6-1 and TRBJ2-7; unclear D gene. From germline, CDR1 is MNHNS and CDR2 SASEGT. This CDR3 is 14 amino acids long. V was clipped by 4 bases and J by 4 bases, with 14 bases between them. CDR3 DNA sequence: TGTGCCAGCAGTGTACACAGACCCCCGTACGAGCAGTACTTC. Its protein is CASSVHRPPYEQYF.

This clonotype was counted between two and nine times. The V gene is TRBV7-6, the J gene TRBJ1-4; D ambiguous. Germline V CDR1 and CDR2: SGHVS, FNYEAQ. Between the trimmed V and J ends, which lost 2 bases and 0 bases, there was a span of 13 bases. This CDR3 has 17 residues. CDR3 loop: CASSLSPLTTTNEKLFF. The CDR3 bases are TGTGCCAGCAGCTTATCCCCACTCACCACAACTAATGAAAAACTGTTTTTT.

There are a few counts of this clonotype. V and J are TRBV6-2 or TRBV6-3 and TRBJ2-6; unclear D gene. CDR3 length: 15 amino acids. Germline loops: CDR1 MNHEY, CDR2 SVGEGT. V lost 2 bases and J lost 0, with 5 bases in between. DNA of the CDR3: TGTGCCAGCAGTTACGATCTCTCTGGGGCCAACGTCCTGACTTTC. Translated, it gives CASSYDLSGANVLTF.

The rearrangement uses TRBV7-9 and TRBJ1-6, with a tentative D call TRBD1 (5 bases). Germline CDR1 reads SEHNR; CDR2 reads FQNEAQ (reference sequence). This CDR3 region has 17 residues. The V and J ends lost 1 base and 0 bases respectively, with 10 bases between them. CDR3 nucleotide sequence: TGTGCCAGCAGCTTAGGAACAGGAAGCTCCTATAATTCACCCCTCCACTTT. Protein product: CASSLGTGSSYNSPLHF.

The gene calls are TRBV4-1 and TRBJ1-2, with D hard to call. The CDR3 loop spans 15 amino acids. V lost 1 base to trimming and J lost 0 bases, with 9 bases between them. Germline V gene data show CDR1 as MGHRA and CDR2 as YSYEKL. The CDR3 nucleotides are TGCGCCAGCAGCCAAGCATACGGAACTAACTATGGCTACACCTTC. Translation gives CASSQAYGTNYGYTF.

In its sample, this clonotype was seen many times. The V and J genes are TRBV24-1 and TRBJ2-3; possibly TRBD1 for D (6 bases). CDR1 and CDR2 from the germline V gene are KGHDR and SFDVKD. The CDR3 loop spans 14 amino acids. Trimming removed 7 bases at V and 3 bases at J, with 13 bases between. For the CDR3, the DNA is TGTGCCACCAGCGGGACATCGGAGACAGATACGCAGTATTTT. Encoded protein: CATSGTSETDTQYF.

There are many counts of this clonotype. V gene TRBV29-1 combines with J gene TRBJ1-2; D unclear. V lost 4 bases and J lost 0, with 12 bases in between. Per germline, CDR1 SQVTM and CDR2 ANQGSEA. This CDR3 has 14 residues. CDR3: CSVGSGPTNYGYTF. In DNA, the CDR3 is TGCAGCGTTGGGTCCGGACCGACTAACTATGGCTACACCTTC.

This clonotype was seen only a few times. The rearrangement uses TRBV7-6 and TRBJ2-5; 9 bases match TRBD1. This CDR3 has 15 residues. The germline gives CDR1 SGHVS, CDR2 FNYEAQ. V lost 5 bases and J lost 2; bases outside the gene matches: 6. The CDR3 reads CASSLPGQGQETQYF. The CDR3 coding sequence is TGTGCCAGCAGCCTACCGGGACAGGGTCAAGAGACCCAGTACTTC. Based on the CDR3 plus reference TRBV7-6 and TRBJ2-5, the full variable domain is GAGVSQSPRYKVTKRGQDVALRCDPISGHVSLYWYRQALGQGPEFLTYFNYEAQQDKSGLPNDRFSAERPEGSISTLTIQRTEQRDSAMYRCASSLPGQGQETQYFGPGTRLLVL.

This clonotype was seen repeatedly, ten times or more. This CDR3 is CASSLKKGGPQETQYF. The CDR3 DNA reads as TGTGCCAGCAGCTTAAAGAAGGGGGGGCCACAAGAGACCCAGTACTTC. The chain carries TRBV7-2 and TRBJ2-5, with D perhaps TRBD2 (7 bases). The CDR3 length is 16 residues. Looked up from germline, CDR1 is SGHTA and CDR2 is FQGNSA. V was shortened by 2 bases and J by 2 bases, with 15 bases between the two germline ends.

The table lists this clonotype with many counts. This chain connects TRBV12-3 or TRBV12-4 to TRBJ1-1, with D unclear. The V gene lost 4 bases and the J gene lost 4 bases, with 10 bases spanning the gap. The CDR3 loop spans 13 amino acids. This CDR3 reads CASSSQVGTEAFF. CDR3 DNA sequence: TGTGCCAGCAGTTCGCAGGTGGGCACTGAAGCTTTCTTT.

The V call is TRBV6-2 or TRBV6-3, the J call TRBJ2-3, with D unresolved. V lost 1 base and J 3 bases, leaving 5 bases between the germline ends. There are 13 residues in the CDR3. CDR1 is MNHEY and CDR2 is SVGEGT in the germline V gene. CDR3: CASSYYPTDTQYF. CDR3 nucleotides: TGTGCCAGCAGTTACTACCCGACAGATACGCAGTATTTT.

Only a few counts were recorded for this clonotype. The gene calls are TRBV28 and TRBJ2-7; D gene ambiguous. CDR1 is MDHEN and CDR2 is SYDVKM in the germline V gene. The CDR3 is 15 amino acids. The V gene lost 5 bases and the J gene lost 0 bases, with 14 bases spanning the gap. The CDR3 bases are TGTGCCAGCAGTATGATCGACTTGAGCTCCTACGAGCAGTACTTC. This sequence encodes CASSMIDLSSYEQYF.

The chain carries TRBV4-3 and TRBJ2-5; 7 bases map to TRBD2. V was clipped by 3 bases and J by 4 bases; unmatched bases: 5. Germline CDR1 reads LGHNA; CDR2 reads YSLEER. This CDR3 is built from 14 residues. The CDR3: CASSHNTGGETQYF. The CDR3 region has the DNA TGCGCCAGCAGCCACAACACGGGGGGAGAGACCCAGTACTTC.

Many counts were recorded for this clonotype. The CDR3 nucleotides are TGCAGCGTTCCAGGGCAGGGACCGTACGAGCAGTACTTC. Its protein product is CSVPGQGPYEQYF. The chain recombines TRBV29-1 with TRBJ2-7; D possibly matches TRBD1 or TRBD2 (5 bases each). CDR1 is SQVTM, CDR2 ANQGSEA, per germline. The CDR3 consists of 13 residues. Trimming shortened V by 5 bases and J by 4 bases, and 15 bases separated the two germline ends.

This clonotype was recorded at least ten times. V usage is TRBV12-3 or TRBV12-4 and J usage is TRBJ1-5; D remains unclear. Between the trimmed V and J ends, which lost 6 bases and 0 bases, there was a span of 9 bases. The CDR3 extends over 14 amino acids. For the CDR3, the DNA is TGTGCCAGCAGGTTTACAGCTAGCAATCAGCCCCAGCATTTT. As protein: CASRFTASNQPQHF.

The CDR3 DNA follows: TGTGCCAGCAGTTACTCGATGGGCAGAATCTCTGGAAACACCATATATTTT. Translating gives CASSYSMGRISGNTIYF. The chain carries TRBV6-5 and TRBJ1-3; unclear D gene. CDR1 and CDR2 from the germline V gene are MNHEY and SVGAGI. The CDR3 sequence is 17 residues long. Trimming shortened V by 0 bases and J by 0 bases, and 12 bases separated the two germline ends.

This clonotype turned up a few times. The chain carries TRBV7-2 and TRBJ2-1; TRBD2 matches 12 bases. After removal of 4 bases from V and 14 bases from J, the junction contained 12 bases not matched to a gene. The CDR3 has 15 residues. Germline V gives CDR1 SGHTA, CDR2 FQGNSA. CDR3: CASSSNLPSGGAKFF. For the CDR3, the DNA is TGTGCCAGCAGCTCGAACCTGCCTAGCGGGGGGGCGAAGTTCTTC.

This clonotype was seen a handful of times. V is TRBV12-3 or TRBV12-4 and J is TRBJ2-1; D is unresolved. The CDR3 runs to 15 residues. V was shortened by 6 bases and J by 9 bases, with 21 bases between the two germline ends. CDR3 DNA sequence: TGTGCCAGCAGACCGTGGGGTGAGACTCCGGGTGAGCAGTTCTTC. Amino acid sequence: CASRPWGETPGEQFF.

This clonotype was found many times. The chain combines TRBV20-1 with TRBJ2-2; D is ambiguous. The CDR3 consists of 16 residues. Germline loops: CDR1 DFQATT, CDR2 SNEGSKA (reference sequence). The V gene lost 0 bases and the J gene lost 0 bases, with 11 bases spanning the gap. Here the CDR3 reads CSAREGWTTNTGELFF. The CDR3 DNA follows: TGCAGTGCTAGAGAAGGTTGGACCACGAACACCGGGGAGCTGTTTTTT.

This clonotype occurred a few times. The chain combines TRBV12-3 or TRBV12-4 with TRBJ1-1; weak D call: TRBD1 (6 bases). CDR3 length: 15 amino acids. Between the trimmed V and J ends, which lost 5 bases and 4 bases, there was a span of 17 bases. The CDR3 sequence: CASSKSGTSATEAFF. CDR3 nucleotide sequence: TGTGCCAGCAGTAAAAGCGGGACAAGCGCCACTGAAGCTTTCTTT.

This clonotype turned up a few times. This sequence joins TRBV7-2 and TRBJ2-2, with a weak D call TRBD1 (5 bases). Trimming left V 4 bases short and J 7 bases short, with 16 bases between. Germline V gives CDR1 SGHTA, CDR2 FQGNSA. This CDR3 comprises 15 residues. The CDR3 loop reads CASSSLLGVHGELFF. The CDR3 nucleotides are TGTGCCAGCAGCTCACTCCTAGGGGTGCACGGGGAGCTGTTTTTT.